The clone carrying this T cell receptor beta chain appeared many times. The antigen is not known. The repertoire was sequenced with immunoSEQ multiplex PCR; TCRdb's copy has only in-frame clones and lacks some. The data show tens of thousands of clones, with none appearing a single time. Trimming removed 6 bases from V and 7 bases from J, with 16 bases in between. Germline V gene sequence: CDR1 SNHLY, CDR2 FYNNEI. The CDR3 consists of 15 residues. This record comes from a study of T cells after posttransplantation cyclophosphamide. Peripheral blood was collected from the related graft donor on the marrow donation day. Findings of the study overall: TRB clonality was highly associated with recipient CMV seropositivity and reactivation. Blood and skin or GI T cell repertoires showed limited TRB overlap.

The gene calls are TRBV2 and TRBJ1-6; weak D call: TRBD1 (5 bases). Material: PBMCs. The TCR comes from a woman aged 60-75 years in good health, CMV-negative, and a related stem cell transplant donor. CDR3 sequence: CASSPKGLGNSPLHF. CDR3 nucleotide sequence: TGTGCCAGCAGCCCCAAGGGACTCGGGAATTCACCCCTCCACTTT.